Shown below are 14 T cell receptor beta chains from a single sample sequenced in a study of cytomegalovirus exposure and HLA in healthy donors. PCR primers comprised 60 Vbeta and 13 Jbeta primers. Repertoires were generated with immunoSEQ multiplex PCR, while TCRdb's copy carries only in-frame clones and drops some. Of under 150,000 clones listed, roughly 88% are singletons. The material sequenced was PBMCs. The receptors come from a man aged 50 to 60 in good health and CMV-seronegative.

This chain joins TRBV18 and TRBJ1-4, with 8 bases matching TRBD1. The V gene end was trimmed by 2 bases and the J gene end by 5 bases; junction bases not matched to a gene: 10. The length of the CDR3 is 17 residues. Germline V gene data show CDR1 as KGHSH and CDR2 as LQKENI. The chain's CDR3 is CASSPRLVRTGNEKLFF. The CDR3 DNA reads as TGTGCCAGCTCACCAAGGTTGGTGAGGACAGGGAATGAAAAACTGTTTTTT.

The chain uses TRBV5-8 and TRBJ1-4, with D possibly being TRBD1 (6 bases). The CDR3 covers 11 residues. Germline V gives CDR1 SGHTS, CDR2 YDEGEE. Deletions cut 2 bases from V and 13 bases from J, with 9 bases between. The DNA for the CDR3 is TGTGCCAGCAGCTTAAGAGGGGGACTGTTTTTT. Translating it yields CASSLRGGLFF.

The chain employs TRBV4-1 and TRBJ2-5, with TRBD2 identical over 9 bases. Losses at the gene ends were 0 bases for V and 1 base for J; bases not matched to a gene: 3. The CDR3 sequence is 16 residues long. Germline V gene lookup returns CDR1 MGHRA and CDR2 YSYEKL. The CDR3 DNA follows: TGCGCCAGCAGCCAAGATTTAGCGGGAGTCCAAGAGACCCAGTACTTC. Residues: CASSQDLAGVQETQYF.

The J gene is TRBJ1-1, the V gene TRBV4-2, with TRBD1 as a possible D gene (5 bases). Germline V gene data show CDR1 as LGHNA and CDR2 as YNFKEQ. The CDR3 loop spans 12 amino acids. Trimming shortened V by 2 bases and J by 8 bases, and 9 bases separated the two germline ends. CDR3 loop: CASSQQGLEAFF. In DNA form, the CDR3 reads TGTGCCAGCAGCCAACAGGGTTTAGAAGCTTTCTTT.

This sequence joins TRBV4-2 and TRBJ2-7, with D possibly being TRBD1 (6 bases). The germline gives CDR1 LGHNA, CDR2 YNFKEQ. V was clipped by 4 bases and J by 0 bases, with 13 bases between them. This CDR3 region has 15 residues. The CDR3: CASSPTGTPSYEQYF. CDR3 bases: TGTGCCAGCAGCCCAACCGGGACACCCTCCTACGAGCAGTACTTC.

The chain couples TRBV2 to TRBJ2-7; D possibly corresponds to TRBD2 (5 bases). V gave up 3 bases and J gave up 6 bases, with 6 bases separating them. The CDR3 consists of 11 residues. Germline CDR1 and CDR2: SNHLY and FYNNEI. The CDR3 is CASSEGSEQYF. The CDR3 DNA reads TGTGCCAGCAGTGAGGGGAGCGAGCAGTACTTC.

The rearrangement joins TRBV5-1 to TRBJ1-5, with 8 bases that match TRBD1. Germline CDR1 is SGHRS and CDR2 is YFSETQ. This CDR3 is built from 13 residues. V was clipped by 3 bases and J by 8 bases; unmatched bases: 4. The CDR3 DNA reads as TGCGCCAGCAGCTGGACAGGGATGGAGCCCCAGCATTTT. This translates into CASSWTGMEPQHF.

The chain combines TRBV4-1 with TRBJ1-5; 8 bases map to TRBD1. CDR1 MGHRA and CDR2 YSYEKL come from the germline V gene. The CDR3 runs to 17 residues. V was clipped by 2 bases and J by 3 bases; unmatched bases: 9. CDR3 amino acids: CASSQLTGGPFNQPQHF. As DNA, the CDR3 is TGCGCCAGCAGCCAATTAACAGGGGGTCCATTCAATCAGCCCCAGCATTTT.

This chain connects TRBV5-1 to TRBJ1-1; 9 bases match TRBD1. Germline-derived CDR1 and CDR2 are SGHRS and YFSETQ. This CDR3 has 14 amino acids. After removal of 2 bases from V and 7 bases from J, the junction contained 6 bases not matched to a gene. Here the CDR3 reads CASSLQGAGREAFF. The CDR3 DNA is TGCGCCAGCAGCTTACAGGGGGCAGGCCGTGAAGCTTTCTTT.

This clone was observed once. The chain combines TRBV5-1 with TRBJ2-7; no clear D. Germline loops: CDR1 SGHRS, CDR2 YFSETQ. This CDR3 has 13 amino acids. Trimming pared 1 base from V and 1 base from J, leaving 6 bases between. The CDR3 DNA sequence: TGCGCCAGCAGCTTGCAGGATTCCTACGAGCAGTACTTC. This sequence encodes CASSLQDSYEQYF.

For this clone: Other DNA sequences from this sample encode an identical CDR3 as well. The chain carries TRBV5-1 and TRBJ2-7; TRBD1 matches at 8 bases. CDR1 is SGHRS and CDR2 is YFSETQ in the germline V gene. V lost 0 bases, J lost 1 base, and 3 bases stayed unmatched. The CDR3 contains 15 residues. CDR3 protein: CASSLGQGFSYEQYF. The CDR3, as DNA: TGCGCCAGCAGCTTGGGACAGGGGTTTTCCTACGAGCAGTACTTC.

The chain employs TRBV2 and TRBJ2-5; 10 nucleotides match TRBD2. The CDR3 length is 15 residues. Germline V lookup: CDR1 SNHLY, CDR2 FYNNEI. Germline trimming cut 7 bases from V and 1 base from J; bases unmatched to any gene: 6. CDR3 nucleotide sequence: TGTGCCAGCACCCTACTAGCGGGGCCCCAAGAGACCCAGTACTTC. Translating it yields CASTLLAGPQETQYF.

This rearrangement joins TRBV5-6 to TRBJ2-7; 7 bases line up with TRBD1. Unmatched junction bases numbered 8, after V lost 2 bases and J lost 3 bases. The CDR3 length is 15 residues. Germline lookup yields CDR1 SGHDT and CDR2 YYEEEE. CDR3 nucleotide sequence: TGTGCCAGCAGCTTAATAGGGACAGAAGGCTACGAGCAGTACTTC. Translated, it gives CASSLIGTEGYEQYF.

This rearrangement joins TRBV30 to TRBJ2-7; D remains unclear. Germline V CDR1 and CDR2: GTSNPN, SVGIG (reference sequence). This CDR3 region has 13 residues. Trimming stripped 3 bases from V and 3 bases from J, with 12 bases between. This CDR3 is CAWRSLGDYEQYF. The CDR3, as DNA: TGTGCCTGGAGATCCCTCGGTGACTACGAGCAGTACTTC.